The 4 T cell receptor beta chains reported below all come from one sample, sequenced in a study of cytomegalovirus exposure and HLA in healthy donors. Some clones are missing from TCRdb's copy, which holds only in-frame ones; the method was immunoSEQ multiplex PCR. The repertoire holds more than 250,000 clones, roughly 88% seen once, with 3% to 3.5% in the top ten. Input material: PBMCs. Receptor source: a woman in her thirties in good health and CMV-seronegative.

The chain uses TRBV11-2 and TRBJ2-7, with D perhaps TRBD1 or TRBD2 (6 bases each). Germline V gene data show CDR1 as SGHAT and CDR2 as FQNNGV. The CDR3 sequence is 13 residues long. V lost 2 bases, J lost 2 bases, and 7 bases lay in between. CDR3 amino acids: CASSLRGPYEQYF. DNA for the CDR3: TGTGCCAGCAGCTTACGGGGGCCCTACGAGCAGTACTTC.

This clone was seen more than once but under ten times. This chain connects TRBV6-6 to TRBJ1-5; TRBD1 might be the D (6 bases). The CDR3 totals 13 residues. V was trimmed by 10 bases and J by 2 bases, leaving 12 bases between them. Germline CDR1 and CDR2: MNHNY and SVGAGI (reference sequence). CDR3 region: CATTTGGNQPQHF. The DNA of the CDR3 is TGTGCCACTACGACAGGAGGCAATCAGCCCCAGCATTTT.

This clone was recorded once. The chain uses TRBV4-3 and TRBJ2-7; D is undetermined. The CDR3 contains 15 residues. V was trimmed by 0 bases and J by 3 bases, leaving 12 bases between them. Germline lookup yields CDR1 LGHNA and CDR2 YSLEER. The CDR3 DNA reads TGCGCCAGCAGCCAAGAGGGCGGTCGTTACTACGAGCAGTACTTC. Protein sequence: CASSQEGGRYYEQYF.

CDR3 sequence: CSAGSSGRTYEQYF. The DNA of the CDR3 is TGCAGCGCGGGGAGCTCAGGGAGGACCTACGAGCAGTACTTC. The rearrangement links TRBV29-1 to TRBJ2-7, with D possibly matching TRBD2 (6 bases). Looked up from germline, CDR1 is SQVTM and CDR2 is ANQGSEA. The V end was cut by 7 bases, the J end by 2 bases, with 18 bases between. The CDR3 length is 14 residues.